Listed below are T cell receptor beta chains from one sample, sequenced in a study of regulatory T cells in long-lasting Graves disease. Using its own MiXCR run on the reads, TCRdb lists one record per CDR3 protein. The sample has about 460 distinct CDR3 sequences, 50% to 75% seen once. Sequenced here: peripheral blood mononuclear cells (PBMCs), sampled with antithyroid drug treatment, in newly diagnosed or persistent Graves disease (not recorded which). All receptors come from a female donor with Graves disease. Both conserved end residues are part of each CDR3. Each record gives: V gene, clone size, J gene, D gene, CDR3 protein, CDR3 DNA. A D gene is named only where the DNA matches it firmly. Clone size is given for some rows only: seen once, a few or many times, or a class if the clone is expanded.

v_call: TRBV7-6; clone_size: NA; j_call: TRBJ2-1; d_call: NA; cdr3_aa: CASSFRLNNEQFF; cdr3_nt: TGTGCCAGCAGCTTTCGGCTCAACAATGAGCAGTTCTTC
v_call: TRBV20-1; clone_size: NA; j_call: TRBJ1-5; d_call: TRBD1; cdr3_aa: CSAQTMTGGSNQPQHF; cdr3_nt: TGCAGTGCCCAAACAATGACAGGGGGTAGCAATCAGCCCCAGCATTTT
v_call: TRBV18; clone_size: few; j_call: TRBJ1-4; d_call: NA; cdr3_aa: CASSPPAGVGEKLFF; cdr3_nt: TGTGCCAGCTCACCACCGGCAGGGGTGGGCGAAAAACTGTTTTTT
v_call: TRBV4-1; clone_size: NA; j_call: TRBJ1-2; d_call: NA; cdr3_aa: CASSQDIDHYGYTF; cdr3_nt: TGCGCCAGCAGCCAAGATATCGACCACTATGGCTACACCTTC
v_call: TRBV5-1; clone_size: NA; j_call: TRBJ2-1; d_call: NA; cdr3_aa: CASSTRDPTNNEQFF; cdr3_nt: TGCGCCAGCAGCACCCGGGACCCAACCAACAATGAGCAGTTCTTC
v_call: TRBV28; clone_size: NA; j_call: TRBJ2-3; d_call: TRBD2; cdr3_aa: CASSPGLADTGWTDTQYF; cdr3_nt: TGTGCCAGCAGCCCGGGACTAGCGGACACGGGATGGACAGATACGCAGTATTTT
v_call: TRBV4-1; clone_size: NA; j_call: TRBJ2-7; d_call: TRBD2; cdr3_aa: CASSQEPSGSYEQYF; cdr3_nt: TGCGCCAGCAGCCAAGAACCTAGCGGAAGTTACGAGCAGTACTTC
v_call: TRBV20-1; clone_size: NA; j_call: TRBJ2-7; d_call: TRBD2; cdr3_aa: CSAGGGVGEQYF; cdr3_nt: TGCAGTGCCGGGGGAGGGGTTGGCGAGCAGTACTTC
v_call: TRBV3-1; clone_size: few; j_call: TRBJ1-1; d_call: NA; cdr3_aa: CASSLKAAHTEAFF; cdr3_nt: TGTGCCAGCAGCCTAAAGGCCGCGCACACTGAAGCTTTCTTT
v_call: TRBV13; clone_size: NA; j_call: TRBJ2-3; d_call: NA; cdr3_aa: CASSLVRDGDTQYF; cdr3_nt: TGTGCCAGCAGCTTAGTAAGGGATGGGGATACGCAGTATTTT
v_call: TRBV11-2; clone_size: once; j_call: TRBJ2-7; d_call: NA; cdr3_aa: CASSLVGGSSYEQYF; cdr3_nt: TGTGCCAGCAGCTTAGTAGGGGGGAGCTCCTACGAGCAGTACTTC
v_call: TRBV3-1; clone_size: few; j_call: TRBJ2-7; d_call: TRBD2; cdr3_aa: CASSPQMTSGSIYEQYF; cdr3_nt: TGTGCCAGCAGCCCACAAATGACTAGCGGGAGTATCTACGAGCAGTACTTC
v_call: TRBV30; clone_size: NA; j_call: TRBJ1-2; d_call: NA; cdr3_aa: CAWSVPTMVGYGYTF; cdr3_nt: TGTGCCTGGAGTGTACCCACAATGGTTGGCTATGGCTACACCTTC
v_call: TRBV20-1; clone_size: NA; j_call: TRBJ2-2; d_call: NA; cdr3_aa: CSARGQNTGELFF; cdr3_nt: TGCAGTGCTAGAGGTCAGAACACCGGGGAGCTGTTTTTT
v_call: TRBV19; clone_size: NA; j_call: TRBJ2-1; d_call: TRBD2; cdr3_aa: CASSKTGTSPSSYNEQFF; cdr3_nt: TGTGCCAGTAGCAAAACCGGGACTAGTCCCAGCTCCTACAATGAGCAGTTCTTC
v_call: TRBV19; clone_size: few; j_call: TRBJ2-5; d_call: NA; cdr3_aa: CASLGERQETQYF; cdr3_nt: TGTGCCAGTCTCGGGGAGAGGCAAGAGACCCAGTACTTC
v_call: TRBV11-1; clone_size: once; j_call: TRBJ2-2; d_call: NA; cdr3_aa: CASSFDRWELFF; cdr3_nt: TGTGCCAGCAGCTTCGACCGTTGGGAGCTGTTTTTT
v_call: TRBV7-3; clone_size: NA; j_call: TRBJ2-1; d_call: NA; cdr3_aa: CASSGGSGTSYNEQFF; cdr3_nt: TGTGCCAGCTCAGGGGGTAGCGGGACTTCCTACAATGAGCAGTTCTTC
v_call: TRBV23-1; clone_size: few; j_call: TRBJ2-3; d_call: NA; cdr3_aa: CASSQGADTQYF; cdr3_nt: TGCGCCAGCAGTCAAGGGGCAGATACGCAGTATTTT
v_call: TRBV20-1; clone_size: NA; j_call: TRBJ2-2; d_call: NA; cdr3_aa: CSAVVGAANTGELFF; cdr3_nt: TGCAGTGCTGTCGTAGGAGCCGCGAACACCGGGGAGCTGTTTTTT
v_call: TRBV5-1; clone_size: few; j_call: TRBJ1-1; d_call: NA; cdr3_aa: CASSYTGTEAFF; cdr3_nt: TGCGCCAGCAGCTATACAGGGACTGAAGCTTTCTTT
v_call: TRBV12-3/TRBV12-4; clone_size: NA; j_call: TRBJ2-3; d_call: TRBD2; cdr3_aa: CASTEIAGADTQYF; cdr3_nt: TGTGCCAGCACCGAAATAGCGGGGGCGGATACGCAGTATTTT
v_call: TRBV18; clone_size: once; j_call: TRBJ1-2; d_call: NA; cdr3_aa: CASSPDVGYTF; cdr3_nt: TGTGCCAGCTCACCGGATGTCGGCTACACCTTC
v_call: TRBV11-1; clone_size: NA; j_call: TRBJ1-1; d_call: NA; cdr3_aa: CASSLIRTEAFF; cdr3_nt: TGTGCCAGCAGCTTAATTCGTACTGAAGCTTTCTTT
v_call: TRBV30; clone_size: NA; j_call: TRBJ1-5; d_call: NA; cdr3_aa: CAWSEGSGTNQPQHF; cdr3_nt: TGTGCCTGGAGTGAGGGGTCAGGAACTAATCAGCCCCAGCATTTT
v_call: TRBV27; clone_size: NA; j_call: TRBJ2-7; d_call: NA; cdr3_aa: CASGSVGAEQYF; cdr3_nt: TGTGCCAGCGGCTCAGTGGGGGCCGAGCAGTACTTC
v_call: TRBV29-1; clone_size: NA; j_call: TRBJ2-7; d_call: TRBD1; cdr3_aa: CSAQPGQGAYEQYF; cdr3_nt: TGCAGCGCTCAACCGGGACAGGGGGCCTACGAGCAGTACTTC
v_call: TRBV14; clone_size: NA; j_call: TRBJ2-3; d_call: NA; cdr3_aa: CASSLGSGFTDTQYF; cdr3_nt: TGTGCCAGCAGCCTTGGCAGCGGATTCACAGATACGCAGTATTTT
v_call: TRBV7-2; clone_size: NA; j_call: TRBJ2-7; d_call: NA; cdr3_aa: CASSLEAWYEQYF; cdr3_nt: TGTGCCAGCAGCTTAGAGGCTTGGTACGAGCAGTACTTC
v_call: TRBV27; clone_size: NA; j_call: TRBJ1-2; d_call: TRBD1; cdr3_aa: CASSLSGQGYGYTF; cdr3_nt: TGTGCCAGCAGTTTATCGGGACAGGGCTATGGCTACACCTTC
v_call: TRBV5-1; clone_size: few; j_call: TRBJ2-5; d_call: TRBD1; cdr3_aa: CASSLADRVEETQYF; cdr3_nt: TGCGCCAGCAGCTTGGCCGACAGGGTAGAAGAGACCCAGTACTTC
v_call: TRBV9; clone_size: once; j_call: TRBJ2-1; d_call: NA; cdr3_aa: CASSTMAGLNNEQFF; cdr3_nt: TGTGCCAGCAGCACCATGGCGGGACTCAACAATGAGCAGTTCTTC
v_call: TRBV4-2; clone_size: NA; j_call: TRBJ2-7; d_call: NA; cdr3_aa: CASSLRGGNYEQYF; cdr3_nt: TGTGCCAGCAGCCTCAGGGGAGGAAACTACGAGCAGTACTTC
v_call: TRBV5-1; clone_size: NA; j_call: TRBJ2-2; d_call: NA; cdr3_aa: CASSFSDLATGELFF; cdr3_nt: TGCGCCAGCAGCTTCTCAGACTTAGCCACCGGGGAGCTGTTTTTT
v_call: TRBV4-3; clone_size: NA; j_call: TRBJ2-1; d_call: TRBD2; cdr3_aa: CASSQGGSGEVYNEQFF; cdr3_nt: TGCGCCAGCAGCCAAGGTGGGAGCGGGGAAGTTTACAATGAGCAGTTCTTC
v_call: TRBV13; clone_size: NA; j_call: TRBJ2-3; d_call: NA; cdr3_aa: CASSLGTDTQYF; cdr3_nt: TGTGCCAGCAGCCTGGGGACAGATACGCAGTATTTT
v_call: TRBV4-1; clone_size: few; j_call: TRBJ2-1; d_call: NA; cdr3_aa: CASSQAWGPTASYNEQFF; cdr3_nt: TGCGCCAGCAGCCAAGCTTGGGGACCTACCGCCTCCTACAATGAGCAGTTCTTC
v_call: TRBV5-6; clone_size: NA; j_call: TRBJ1-1; d_call: NA; cdr3_aa: CASSLVLGTEAFF; cdr3_nt: TGTGCCAGCAGCTTGGTTCTGGGAACTGAAGCTTTCTTT
v_call: TRBV5-1; clone_size: NA; j_call: TRBJ2-3; d_call: NA; cdr3_aa: CASSVSSDTQYF; cdr3_nt: TGCGCCAGCAGCGTGAGCTCAGATACGCAGTATTTT
v_call: TRBV7-9; clone_size: NA; j_call: TRBJ2-7; d_call: TRBD2; cdr3_aa: CASSFGGLAPDEQYF; cdr3_nt: TGTGCCAGCAGCTTCGGGGGACTAGCGCCCGACGAGCAGTACTTC
v_call: TRBV2; clone_size: NA; j_call: TRBJ2-1; d_call: TRBD2; cdr3_aa: CASSEWLAGLYNEQFF; cdr3_nt: TGTGCCAGCAGTGAATGGCTAGCGGGTTTGTACAATGAGCAGTTCTTC
v_call: TRBV7-6; clone_size: NA; j_call: TRBJ1-4; d_call: TRBD1; cdr3_aa: CASSLGQGNEKLFF; cdr3_nt: TGTGCCAGCAGCTTGGGACAGGGTAATGAAAAACTGTTTTTT
v_call: TRBV29-1; clone_size: NA; j_call: TRBJ2-5; d_call: TRBD1; cdr3_aa: CNVRDSQETQYF; cdr3_nt: TGCAACGTGAGGGACAGTCAAGAGACCCAGTACTTC
v_call: TRBV12-3/TRBV12-4; clone_size: few; j_call: TRBJ2-1; d_call: TRBD2; cdr3_aa: CASSFGLDRYNEQFF; cdr3_nt: TGTGCCAGCAGTTTCGGACTAGATCGCTACAATGAGCAGTTCTTC
v_call: TRBV28; clone_size: NA; j_call: TRBJ2-1; d_call: NA; cdr3_aa: CASSLRSGGVSYNEQFF; cdr3_nt: TGTGCCAGCAGTTTAAGATCGGGCGGGGTCTCCTACAATGAGCAGTTCTTC